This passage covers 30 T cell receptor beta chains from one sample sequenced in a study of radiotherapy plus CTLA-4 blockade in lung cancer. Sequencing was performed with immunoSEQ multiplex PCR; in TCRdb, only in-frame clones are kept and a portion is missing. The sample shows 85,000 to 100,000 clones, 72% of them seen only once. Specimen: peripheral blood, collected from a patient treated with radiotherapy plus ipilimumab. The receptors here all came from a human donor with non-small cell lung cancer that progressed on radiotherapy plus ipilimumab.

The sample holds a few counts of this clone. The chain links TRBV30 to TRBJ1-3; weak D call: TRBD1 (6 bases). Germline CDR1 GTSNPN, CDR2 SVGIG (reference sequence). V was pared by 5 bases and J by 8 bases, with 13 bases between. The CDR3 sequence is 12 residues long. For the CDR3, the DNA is TGTGCCTGGGACCGGGGGGCGGACACCATATATTTT. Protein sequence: CAWDRGADTIYF.

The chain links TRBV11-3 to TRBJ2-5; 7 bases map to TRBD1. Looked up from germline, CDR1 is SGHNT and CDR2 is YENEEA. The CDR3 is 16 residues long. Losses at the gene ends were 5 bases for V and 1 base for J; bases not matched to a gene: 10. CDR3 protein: CASSPGTERLQETQYF. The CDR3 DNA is TGTGCCAGCAGCCCGGGGACAGAACGACTCCAAGAGACCCAGTACTTC.

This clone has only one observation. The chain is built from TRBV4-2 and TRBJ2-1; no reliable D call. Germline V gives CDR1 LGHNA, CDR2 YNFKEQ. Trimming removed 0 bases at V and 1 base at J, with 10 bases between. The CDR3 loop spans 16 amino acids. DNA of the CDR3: TGTGCCAGCAGCCAAGATCTGGCGAATTCCTACAATGAGCAGTTCTTC. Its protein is CASSQDLANSYNEQFF.

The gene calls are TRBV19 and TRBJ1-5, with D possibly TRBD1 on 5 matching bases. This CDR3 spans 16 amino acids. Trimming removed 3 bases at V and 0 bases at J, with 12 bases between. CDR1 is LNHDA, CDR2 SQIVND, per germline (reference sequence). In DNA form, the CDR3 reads TGTGCCAGTAGTATCCGCCAGGGTTATAGCAATCAGCCCCAGCATTTT. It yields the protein CASSIRQGYSNQPQHF.

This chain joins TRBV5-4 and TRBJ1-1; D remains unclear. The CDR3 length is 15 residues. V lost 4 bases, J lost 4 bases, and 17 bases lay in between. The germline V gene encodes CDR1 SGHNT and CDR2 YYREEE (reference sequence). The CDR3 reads CASSQVEFQGTEAFF. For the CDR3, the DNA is TGTGCCAGCAGCCAAGTTGAGTTCCAAGGCACTGAAGCTTTCTTT.

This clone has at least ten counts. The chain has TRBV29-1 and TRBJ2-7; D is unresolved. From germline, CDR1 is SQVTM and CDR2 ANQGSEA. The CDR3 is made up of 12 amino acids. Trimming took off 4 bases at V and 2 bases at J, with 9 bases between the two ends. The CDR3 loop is CSVGASAYEQYF. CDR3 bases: TGCAGCGTTGGAGCTAGTGCCTACGAGCAGTACTTC.

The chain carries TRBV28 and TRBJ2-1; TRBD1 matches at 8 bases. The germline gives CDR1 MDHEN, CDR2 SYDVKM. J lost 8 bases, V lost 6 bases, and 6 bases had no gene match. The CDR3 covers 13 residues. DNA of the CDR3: TGTGCCAGCAGCTCGGACAGGGAAGATGAGCAGTTCTTC. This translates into CASSSDREDEQFF.

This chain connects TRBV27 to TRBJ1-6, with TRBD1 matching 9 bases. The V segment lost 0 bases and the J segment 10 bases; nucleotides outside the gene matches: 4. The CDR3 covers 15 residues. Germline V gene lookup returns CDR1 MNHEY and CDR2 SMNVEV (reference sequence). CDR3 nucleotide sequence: TGTGCCAGCAGTTTATCAAGACAGGGGGGATCACCCCTCCACTTT. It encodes CASSLSRQGGSPLHF.

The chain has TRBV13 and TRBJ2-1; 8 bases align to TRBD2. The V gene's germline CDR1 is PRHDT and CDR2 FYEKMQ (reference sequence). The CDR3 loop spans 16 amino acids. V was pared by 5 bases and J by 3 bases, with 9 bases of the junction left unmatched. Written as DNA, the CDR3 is TGTGCCAGCAGCCCACGGAGTGCGGGAGGCTACAATGAGCAGTTCTTC. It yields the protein CASSPRSAGGYNEQFF.

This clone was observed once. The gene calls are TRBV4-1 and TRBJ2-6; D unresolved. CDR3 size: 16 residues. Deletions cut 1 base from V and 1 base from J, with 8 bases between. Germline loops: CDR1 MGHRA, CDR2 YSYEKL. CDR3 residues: CASSQVAGSGANVLTF. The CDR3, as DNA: TGCGCCAGCAGCCAAGTTGCCGGTTCTGGGGCCAACGTCCTGACTTTC.

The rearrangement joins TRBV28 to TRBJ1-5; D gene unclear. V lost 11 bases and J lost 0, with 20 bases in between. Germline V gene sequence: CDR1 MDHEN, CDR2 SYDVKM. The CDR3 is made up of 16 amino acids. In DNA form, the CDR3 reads TGTGCCGGCTCAGACTCGTCCCCCTATAGCAATCAGCCCCAGCATTTT. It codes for CAGSDSSPYSNQPQHF.

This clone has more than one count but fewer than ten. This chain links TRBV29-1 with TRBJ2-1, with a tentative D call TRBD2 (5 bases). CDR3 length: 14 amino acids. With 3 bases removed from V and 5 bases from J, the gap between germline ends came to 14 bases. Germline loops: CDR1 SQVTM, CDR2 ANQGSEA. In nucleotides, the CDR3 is TGCAGCGTTGATCTTCGGCTAGCCCACAATGAGCAGTTCTTC. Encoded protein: CSVDLRLAHNEQFF.

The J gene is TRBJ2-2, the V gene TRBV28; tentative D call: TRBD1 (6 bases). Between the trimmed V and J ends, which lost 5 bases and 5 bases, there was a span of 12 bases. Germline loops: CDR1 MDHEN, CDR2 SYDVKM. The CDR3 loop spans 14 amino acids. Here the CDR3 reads CASSLRGKTGELFF. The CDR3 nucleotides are TGTGCCAGCAGTCTGAGGGGGAAGACCGGGGAGCTGTTTTTT.

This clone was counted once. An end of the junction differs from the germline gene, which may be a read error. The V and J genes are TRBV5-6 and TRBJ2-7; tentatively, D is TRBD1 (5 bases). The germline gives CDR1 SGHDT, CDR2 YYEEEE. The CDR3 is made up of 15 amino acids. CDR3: CASSSLNWGSYGQYF. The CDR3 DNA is TGTGCCAGCAGCTCCCTAAACTGGGGCTCCTACGGGCAGTACTTC. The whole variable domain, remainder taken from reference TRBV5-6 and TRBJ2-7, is DAGVTQSPTHLIKTRGQQVTLRCSPKSGHDTVSWYQQALGQGPQFIFQYYEEEERQRGNFPDRFSGHQFPNYSSELNVNALLLGDSALYLCASSSLNWGSYGQYFGPGTRLTVT.

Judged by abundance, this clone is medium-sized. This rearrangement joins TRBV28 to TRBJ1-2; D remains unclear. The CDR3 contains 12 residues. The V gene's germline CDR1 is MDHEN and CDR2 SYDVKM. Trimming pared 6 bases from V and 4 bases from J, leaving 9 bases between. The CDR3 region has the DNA TGTGCCAGCAGGACGGAACTCTATGGCTACACCTTC. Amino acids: CASRTELYGYTF.

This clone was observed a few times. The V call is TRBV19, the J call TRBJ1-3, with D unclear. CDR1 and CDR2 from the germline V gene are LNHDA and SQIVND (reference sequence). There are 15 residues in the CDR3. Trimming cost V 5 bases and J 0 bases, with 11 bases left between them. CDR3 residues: CASSLGVSSGNTIYF. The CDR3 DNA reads TGTGCCAGTAGTCTCGGCGTATCCTCTGGAAACACCATATATTTT. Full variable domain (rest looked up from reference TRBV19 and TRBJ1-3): DGGITQSPKYLFRKEGQNVTLSCEQNLNHDAMYWYRQDPGQGLRLIYYSQIVNDFQKGDIAEGYSVSREKKESFPLTVTSAQKNPTAFYLCASSLGVSSGNTIYFGEGSWLTVV.

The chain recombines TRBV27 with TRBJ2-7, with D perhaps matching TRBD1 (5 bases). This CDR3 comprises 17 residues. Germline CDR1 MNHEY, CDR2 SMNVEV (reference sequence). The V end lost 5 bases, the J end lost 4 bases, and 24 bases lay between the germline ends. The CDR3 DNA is TGTGCCAGCAGTCCCTCCCCGGGCTGGGCCAGGGAATACGAGCAGTACTTC. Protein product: CASSPSPGWAREYEQYF.

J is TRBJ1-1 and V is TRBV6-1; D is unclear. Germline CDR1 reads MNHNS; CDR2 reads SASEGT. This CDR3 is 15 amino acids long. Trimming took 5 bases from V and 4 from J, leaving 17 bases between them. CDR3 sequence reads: CASSSTGSYGTEAFF. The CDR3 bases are TGTGCCAGCAGTAGTACTGGTTCTTACGGCACTGAAGCTTTCTTT.

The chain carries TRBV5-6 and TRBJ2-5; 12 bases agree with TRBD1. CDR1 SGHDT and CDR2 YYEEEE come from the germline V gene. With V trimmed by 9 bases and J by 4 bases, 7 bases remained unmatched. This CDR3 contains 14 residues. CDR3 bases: TGTGCCACCGGGGGACAGGGGGCTGGAGAGACCCAGTACTTC. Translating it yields CATGGQGAGETQYF.

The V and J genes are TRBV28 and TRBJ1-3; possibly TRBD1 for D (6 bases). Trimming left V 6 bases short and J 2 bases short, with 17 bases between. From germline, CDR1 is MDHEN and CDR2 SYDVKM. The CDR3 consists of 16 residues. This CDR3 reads CASRQSGGAAGNTIYF. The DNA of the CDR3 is TGTGCCAGCAGGCAATCGGGGGGCGCAGCTGGAAACACCATATATTTT.

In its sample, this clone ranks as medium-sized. CDR3: CASSLSGDEKLFF. The CDR3 coding sequence is TGTGCCAGCAGTTTATCAGGAGATGAAAAACTGTTTTTT. This chain connects TRBV28 to TRBJ1-4; D is unclear. Trimming left V 1 base short and J 6 bases short, with 6 bases between. The CDR3 has 13 residues. Germline lookup yields CDR1 MDHEN and CDR2 SYDVKM.

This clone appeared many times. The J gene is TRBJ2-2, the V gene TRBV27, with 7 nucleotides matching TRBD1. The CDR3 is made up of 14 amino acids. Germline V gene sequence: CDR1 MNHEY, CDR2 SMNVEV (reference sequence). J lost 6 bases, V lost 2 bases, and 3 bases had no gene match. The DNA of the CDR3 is TGTGCCAGCAGTTTAGGGCAGGGGGCCGGGGAGCTGTTTTTT. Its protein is CASSLGQGAGELFF.

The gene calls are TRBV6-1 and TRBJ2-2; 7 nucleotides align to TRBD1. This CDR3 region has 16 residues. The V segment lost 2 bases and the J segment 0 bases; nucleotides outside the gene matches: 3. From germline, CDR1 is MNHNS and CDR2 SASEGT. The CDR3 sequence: CASSEQGQTNTGELFF. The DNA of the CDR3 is TGTGCCAGCAGTGAACAGGGACAGACGAACACCGGGGAGCTGTTTTTT.

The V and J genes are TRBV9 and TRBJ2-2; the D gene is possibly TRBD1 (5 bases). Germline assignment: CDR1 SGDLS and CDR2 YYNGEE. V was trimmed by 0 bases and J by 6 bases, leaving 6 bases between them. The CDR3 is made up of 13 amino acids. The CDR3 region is CASSVAGPGELFF. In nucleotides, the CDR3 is TGTGCCAGCAGCGTAGCAGGGCCCGGGGAGCTGTTTTTT.

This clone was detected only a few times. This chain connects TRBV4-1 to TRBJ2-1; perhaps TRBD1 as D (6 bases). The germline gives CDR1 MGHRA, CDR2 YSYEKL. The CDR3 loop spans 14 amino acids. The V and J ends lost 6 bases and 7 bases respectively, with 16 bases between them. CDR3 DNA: TGCGCCAGCAGAGTAGAGGGGGTTGGGAATGAGCAGTTCTTC. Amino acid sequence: CASRVEGVGNEQFF.

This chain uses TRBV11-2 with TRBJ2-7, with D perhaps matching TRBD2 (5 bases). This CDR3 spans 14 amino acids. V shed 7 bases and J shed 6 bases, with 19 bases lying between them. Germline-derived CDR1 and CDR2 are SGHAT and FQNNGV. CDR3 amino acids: CASTGGPATSEQYF. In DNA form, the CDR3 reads TGTGCCAGCACCGGCGGGCCAGCTACGAGCGAGCAGTACTTC.

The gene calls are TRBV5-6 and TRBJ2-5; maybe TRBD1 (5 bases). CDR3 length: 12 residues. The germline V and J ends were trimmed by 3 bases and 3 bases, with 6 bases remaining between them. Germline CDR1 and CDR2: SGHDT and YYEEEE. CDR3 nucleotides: TGTGCCAGCAGCTACAGGAAAGAGACCCAGTACTTC. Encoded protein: CASSYRKETQYF.

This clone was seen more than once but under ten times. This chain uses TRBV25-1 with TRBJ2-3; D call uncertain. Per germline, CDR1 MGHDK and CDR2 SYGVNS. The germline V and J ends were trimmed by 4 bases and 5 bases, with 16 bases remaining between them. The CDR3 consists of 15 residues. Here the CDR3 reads CASSVGSYLGDTQYF. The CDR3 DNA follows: TGTGCCAGCAGTGTGGGGTCATATCTTGGAGATACGCAGTATTTT.

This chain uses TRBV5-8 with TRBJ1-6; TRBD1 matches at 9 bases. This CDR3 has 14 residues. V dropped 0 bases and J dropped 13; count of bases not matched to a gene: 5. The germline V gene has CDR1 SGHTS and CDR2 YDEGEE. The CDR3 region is CASSLDRGPFPLHF. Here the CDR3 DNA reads TGTGCCAGCAGCTTGGACAGGGGGCCTTTTCCCCTCCACTTT.

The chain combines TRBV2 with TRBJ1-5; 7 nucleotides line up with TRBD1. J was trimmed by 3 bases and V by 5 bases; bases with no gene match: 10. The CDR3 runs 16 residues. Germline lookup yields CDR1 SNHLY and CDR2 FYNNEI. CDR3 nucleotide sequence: TGTGCCAGCAGTCAAGAACCGGGACAGTACAATCAGCCCCAGCATTTT. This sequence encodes CASSQEPGQYNQPQHF.